The 24 T cell receptor beta chains reported below all come from one sample, sequenced in a study of patients and donors after allogeneic stem cell transplantation. TCRdb re-called the RT-PCR reads with MiXCR, one entry per CDR3 protein. Of about 57,000 distinct CDR3 sequences in the sample, about an eighth were seen once. Sequenced: blood, either unsorted or a sorted T cell fraction (not recorded which). The receptors were sampled from a human donor who was either an allogeneic HSCT recipient or a stem cell or donor lymphocyte infusion donor (not recorded which). It is not recorded whose cells these are; they may come from a transplant donor.

The table lists this clonotype with a few counts. This chain uses TRBV5-1 with TRBJ2-7; 9 nucleotides agree with TRBD1. CDR3 length: 14 amino acids. Per the germline V gene, CDR1 is SGHRS and CDR2 is YFSETQ. Trimming removed 7 bases from V and 3 bases from J; junction bases left unmatched: 8. The CDR3 coding sequence is TGCGCCAGCTCGGGACAGGGTAAGGTCTACGAGCAGTACTTC. Amino acid sequence: CASSGQGKVYEQYF.

This clonotype was seen more than once but under ten times. The rearrangement uses TRBV12-3 or TRBV12-4 and TRBJ2-3, with D perhaps matching TRBD1 or TRBD2 (6 bases each). The CDR3 runs to 15 residues. The V gene lost 4 bases and the J gene lost 2 bases, with 13 bases spanning the gap. DNA for the CDR3: TGTGCCAGCAGTTCGGGGGCTCTTTTCACAGATACGCAGTATTTT. As protein: CASSSGALFTDTQYF.

This clonotype turned up a few times. The V call is TRBV7-8, the J call TRBJ1-2, with D possibly being TRBD1 (5 bases). The CDR3 covers 14 residues. Per the germline V gene, CDR1 is SGHVS and CDR2 is FQNEAQ. Trimming took off 7 bases at V and 6 bases at J, with 18 bases between the two ends. The CDR3 bases are TGTGCCAGCAACTCGCTGGGGGGTGCGGATGGCTACACCTTC. Translating gives CASNSLGGADGYTF.

This clonotype was found a few times. V and J are TRBV9 and TRBJ2-1; TRBD1 might be the D (5 bases). CDR1 is SGDLS and CDR2 is YYNGEE in the germline V gene. The CDR3 loop spans 17 amino acids. V was shortened by 4 bases and J by 0 bases, with 17 bases between the two germline ends. CDR3 nucleotide sequence: TGTGCCAGCAGCTCCACAGGTTCTCACAGCTCCTACAATGAGCAGTTCTTC. It is translated as CASSSTGSHSSYNEQFF.

This clonotype was counted only a few times. V usage is TRBV12-3 or TRBV12-4 and J usage is TRBJ2-7; 7 bases match TRBD2. V was pared by 5 bases and J by 1 base, with 5 bases of the junction left unmatched. The CDR3 consists of 14 residues. The CDR3 DNA reads as TGTGCCAGCAGTCCCAGGGACTATTCCTACGAGCAGTACTTC. It is translated as CASSPRDYSYEQYF.

Many counts were recorded for this clonotype. V is TRBV2 and J is TRBJ1-5; D gene ambiguous. This CDR3 region has 15 residues. V lost 4 bases to trimming and J lost 0 bases, with 10 bases between them. Germline CDR1 SNHLY, CDR2 FYNNEI. DNA for the CDR3: TGTGCCAGCAGTGGGCTAAGGGATAGCAATCAGCCCCAGCATTTT. Translating gives CASSGLRDSNQPQHF.

The sample holds many counts of this clonotype. J is TRBJ1-3 and V is TRBV20-1; D is undetermined. Trimming removed 0 bases from V and 0 bases from J, with 9 bases in between. The V gene's germline CDR1 is DFQATT and CDR2 SNEGSKA (reference sequence). This CDR3 spans 15 amino acids. Written as DNA, the CDR3 is TGCAGTGCTAGAGAGGGAGTGTACTCTGGAAACACCATATATTTT. Translated, it gives CSAREGVYSGNTIYF.

J is TRBJ2-7 and V is TRBV10-3; a possible D gene is TRBD2 (5 bases). Germline V gene sequence: CDR1 ENHRY, CDR2 SYGVKD. Trimming took 0 bases from V and 7 from J, leaving 16 bases between them. This CDR3 has 15 amino acids. CDR3 in amino acids: CAISESLGSTGEQYF. CDR3 in DNA: TGTGCCATCAGTGAGTCCTTGGGATCAACGGGGGAGCAGTACTTC.

As to this clonotype: This may be a read error: a much more frequent sequence differs by one nucleotide. The chain is built from TRBV3-1 and TRBJ2-3; 8 bases fit TRBD1. CDR3 length: 15 residues. Germline assignment: CDR1 LGHDT and CDR2 YNNKEL (reference sequence). CDR3 residues: CAGSQGQGDTDTQYF. CDR3 coding DNA: TGTGCCGGCAGCCAAGGACAGGGCGACACAGATACGCAGTATTTT.

V gene TRBV11-3 combines with J gene TRBJ1-1; D not resolved. Germline values: CDR1 SGHNT, CDR2 YENEEA. The CDR3 totals 15 residues. The V end was cut by 2 bases, the J end by 0 bases, with 10 bases between. DNA for the CDR3: TGTGCCAGCAGCTTACTAGGACGTATGAACACTGAAGCTTTCTTT. Protein sequence: CASSLLGRMNTEAFF.

In its sample, this clonotype was seen a few times. The chain combines TRBV29-1 with TRBJ2-1; D ambiguous. The CDR3 is 16 amino acids. Trimming took off 1 base at V and 2 bases at J, with 15 bases between the two ends. The germline V gene encodes CDR1 SQVTM and CDR2 ANQGSEA. CDR3 nucleotides: TGCAGCGTTGAAGTTTCGGGTGGCCTACCCTACAATGAGCAGTTCTTC. Its protein product is CSVEVSGGLPYNEQFF.

V gene TRBV14 combines with J gene TRBJ2-7, with 11 bases matching TRBD2. Germline-derived CDR1 and CDR2 are SGHDN and FVKESK. This CDR3 is built from 16 residues. V dropped 4 bases and J dropped 7; count of bases not matched to a gene: 12. CDR3 sequence: CASSLLTSGNSYEQYF. The CDR3 region has the DNA TGTGCCAGCAGCCTATTGACTAGCGGGAATTCTTATGAGCAGTACTTC.

The chain is built from TRBV11-2 and TRBJ2-1; the match to TRBD1 covers 12 bases. The CDR3 has 19 residues. Germline lookup yields CDR1 SGHAT and CDR2 FQNNGV. Trimming took 4 bases from V and 0 from J; bases not matched to a gene: 10. In DNA, the CDR3 is TGTGCCAGCAGCTGGACGGGACAGGGGGCCGCCAGCTCCTACAATGAGCAGTTCTTC. The encoded protein is CASSWTGQGAASSYNEQFF.

This chain uses TRBV4-2 with TRBJ2-7, with a tentative D call TRBD1 (6 bases). V gave up 4 bases and J gave up 4 bases, with 20 bases separating them. Germline assignment: CDR1 LGHNA and CDR2 YNFKEQ. The CDR3 runs 16 residues. The CDR3 spells CASSPWTGTRSYEQYF. CDR3 sequence (DNA): TGTGCCAGCAGCCCTTGGACCGGGACAAGGTCATACGAGCAGTACTTC.

This clonotype was detected ten times or more. The genes are TRBV29-1 and TRBJ2-3, with a weak D call TRBD1 (6 bases). Trimming shortened V by 0 bases and J by 0 bases, and 10 bases separated the two germline ends. The CDR3 totals 15 residues. Germline CDR1 SQVTM, CDR2 ANQGSEA. The CDR3 spells CSVEETTGSTDTQYF. The CDR3 DNA sequence: TGCAGCGTTGAAGAGACCACAGGGAGCACAGATACGCAGTATTTT.

This chain connects TRBV20-1 to TRBJ2-3; 9 bases align to TRBD1. This CDR3 contains 17 residues. Trimming took 6 bases from V and 5 from J; bases not matched to a gene: 18. Per the germline V gene, CDR1 is DFQATT and CDR2 is SNEGSKA (reference sequence). DNA of the CDR3: TGCAGTGCCCCGGGACAGGGCCAAGGAGGGCCAGGAGATACGCAGTATTTT. Protein: CSAPGQGQGGPGDTQYF.

This clonotype has at least ten counts. The chain links TRBV29-1 to TRBJ2-3; 8 nucleotides align to TRBD2. The CDR3 has 13 amino acids. From germline, CDR1 is SQVTM and CDR2 ANQGSEA. J lost 4 bases, V lost 6 bases, and 6 bases had no gene match. Here the CDR3 DNA reads TGCAGCGTCCCCCGACTAGCGTCAGATACGCAGTATTTT. This codes for CSVPRLASDTQYF.

The chain has TRBV24-1 and TRBJ2-2; TRBD2 matches at 7 bases. CDR3 length equals 16 residues. With V trimmed by 4 bases and J by 5 bases, 9 bases remained unmatched. Germline V gene data show CDR1 as KGHDR and CDR2 as SFDVKD. CDR3 sequence reads: CATSDPWDSGTGELFF. The CDR3 coding sequence is TGTGCCACCAGTGACCCTTGGGATAGCGGGACCGGGGAGCTGTTTTTT.

The genes are TRBV7-8 and TRBJ2-3; the D is unclear. V dropped 1 base and J dropped 3 bases, with 17 bases sitting between them. In germline, CDR1 is SGHVS, CDR2 FQNEAQ. The CDR3 runs to 17 residues. CDR3 residues: CASSLVWKGFGTDTQYF. CDR3 in DNA: TGTGCCAGCAGCTTAGTGTGGAAGGGCTTCGGGACAGATACGCAGTATTTT.

V usage is TRBV15 and J usage is TRBJ2-1; D gene uncertain. This CDR3 has 16 amino acids. Germline values: CDR1 LNHNV, CDR2 YYDKDF (reference sequence). The V and J ends lost 5 bases and 0 bases respectively, with 14 bases between them. CDR3 loop: CATSLQPASSYNEQFF. CDR3 in DNA: TGTGCCACCAGCCTACAACCCGCGAGCTCCTACAATGAGCAGTTCTTC.

Only a few counts were recorded for this clonotype. This chain joins TRBV5-1 and TRBJ1-2; perhaps TRBD1 as D (5 bases). Germline loops: CDR1 SGHRS, CDR2 YFSETQ. The germline V and J ends were trimmed by 1 base and 3 bases, with 10 bases remaining between them. The CDR3 contains 14 residues. The CDR3 protein is CASSLTRDYYGYTF. CDR3 bases: TGCGCCAGCAGCTTGACCCGGGACTACTATGGCTACACCTTC.

A word on this clonotype: This may come from a read error, since a much larger clone is one base off. The chain couples TRBV5-1 to TRBJ1-6, with TRBD1 matching 8 bases. This CDR3 contains 16 residues. Germline V CDR1 and CDR2: SGHRS, YFSETQ. The CDR3 DNA follows: TGCGCCGGCAGCGAATCCTGGCAGGGGGCGAATTCACCCCTCCACTTT. As protein: CAGSESWQGANSPLHF.

The chain links TRBV7-3 to TRBJ1-3; D is unclear. Germline CDR1 is SGHTA and CDR2 is FQGTGA. The CDR3 is 17 amino acids. Trimming removed 5 bases at V and 3 bases at J, with 20 bases between. CDR3 residues: CASSPYSTQLGGNTIYF. CDR3 nucleotides: TGTGCCAGCAGCCCTTACTCGACACAGCTAGGTGGAAACACCATATATTTT. Filled out from reference TRBV7-3 and TRBJ1-3, the complete variable domain reads GAGVSQTPSNKVTEKGKYVELRCDPISGHTALYWYRQSLGQGPEFLIYFQGTGAADDSGLPNDRFFAVRPEGSVSTLKIQRTERGDSAVYLCASSPYSTQLGGNTIYFGEGSWLTVV.

J is TRBJ1-2 and V is TRBV6-5, with D tentatively TRBD1 (5 bases). Looked up from germline, CDR1 is MNHEY and CDR2 is SVGAGI. The germline V and J ends were trimmed by 0 bases and 8 bases, with 13 bases remaining between them. CDR3 length: 14 residues. For the CDR3, the DNA is TGTGCCAGCAGTTACTCGGGAAGGGGAAGCGGCTACACCTTC. This gives the protein CASSYSGRGSGYTF.